The rows below give T cell receptor beta chains drawn from one sample of a study of metastatic and nonmetastatic thyroid tumors. TCRdb re-processed the PCR reads through MiXCR. Of about 39,000 clones in the sample, around a fifth are singletons; the top ten hold around 16%. Source material: blood. The receptors were sampled from a female donor with papillary thyroid cancer or a benign thyroid nodule (not recorded which). Some clones in this sample may be carry-over from other donors' samples. Both conserved end residues are part of each CDR3. A D gene is named only where the DNA matches it firmly. Part of the rows lack a size; the others show once, few, many or a class for expanded clones.

d_call,j_call,clone_size,v_call,cdr3_nt,cdr3_aa
TRBD1,TRBJ1-2,many,TRBV3-1,TGTGCCAGCAGCCAAGAACCGAGGACAGGGGGCGGCTACACCTTC,CASSQEPRTGGGYTF
-,TRBJ2-6,few,TRBV6-2/TRBV6-3,TGTGCCAGCAGTTACTCGTACGGCTTCTCTGGGGCCAACGCCCTGACTTTC,CASSYSYGFSGANALTF
TRBD1,TRBJ2-3,once,TRBV20-1,TGCAGTGCTACTAGGTACACAGGGGGTTTGGCAGATACGCAGTATTTT,CSATRYTGGLADTQYF
-,TRBJ2-2,-,TRBV2,TGTGCCGGCAACGGGAACAGGGCGATGGCCGGGGAGCTGTTTTTT,CAGNGNRAMAGELFF
-,TRBJ1-2,-,TRBV7-2,TGTGCCAGCAGCTCCGGAAGGGCACCCAGGTGCGGCTACACCTTC,CASSSGRAPRCGYTF
TRBD2,TRBJ2-7,many,TRBV12-3/TRBV12-4,TGTGCCAGCAGAGGACTAGCGGGAAGCGAGCAGTACTTC,CASRGLAGSEQYF
-,TRBJ2-3,many,TRBV6-2/TRBV6-3,TGTGCCAGCAGTTACGGAGAGGATACGCAGTATTTT,CASSYGEDTQYF
TRBD2,TRBJ2-1,-,TRBV27,TGTGCCAGCGGGGCGGGAGGGTACAATGAGCAGTTCTTC,CASGAGGYNEQFF
-,TRBJ2-7,many,TRBV11-2,TGTGCCAGCAGCATGGACAGAAACTACGAGCAGTACTTC,CASSMDRNYEQYF
-,TRBJ1-5,-,TRBV11-1,TGTGCCAGCAGCACCGTGGGAGCCGTGGGGTATAGCAATCAGCCCCAGCATTTT,CASSTVGAVGYSNQPQHF
-,TRBJ1-5,-,TRBV20-1,TGCAGTGCCATAGGGGTCAGCAATCAGCCCCAGCATTTT,CSAIGVSNQPQHF
-,TRBJ2-7,many,TRBV6-1,TGTGCCAGCAGCCCAGGACCGGGGAGCGAGCAGTACTTC,CASSPGPGSEQYF
-,TRBJ2-4,many,TRBV3-1,TGTGCCAGCAGCCAAGATCTGGGCCGGGCCAAAAACATTCAGTACTTC,CASSQDLGRAKNIQYF
-,TRBJ1-1,many,TRBV3-1,TGTGCCAGCAGCCAAGTAGGGGGGCCCACTGAAGCTTTCTTT,CASSQVGGPTEAFF
-,TRBJ1-1,many,TRBV20-1,TGCAGTGCAAATACAGGGACTGGGACGGCTGAAGCTTTCTTT,CSANTGTGTAEAFF
-,TRBJ2-2,many,TRBV7-7,TGTGCTAGCAGCCCCTCAGCGGGGGAGCTGTTTTTT,CASSPSAGELFF
-,TRBJ2-5,many,TRBV3-1,TGTGCCAGCAGCCAAACCACAGGGACCCAGTACTTC,CASSQTTGTQYF
TRBD1,TRBJ2-3,many,TRBV27,TGTGCCAGCAGTCCGGGACAGAACACAGATACGCAGTATTTT,CASSPGQNTDTQYF
-,TRBJ2-3,many,TRBV30,TGTGCCTGGAGTGAGGGTCGGGTTAGCACAGATACGCAGTATTTT,CAWSEGRVSTDTQYF
-,TRBJ1-2,-,TRBV20-1,TGCAGTGCTAACCCCCCAGGAGGACATCCGGACCATGGCTACACCTTC,CSANPPGGHPDHGYTF
TRBD2,TRBJ2-7,-,TRBV5-1,TGCGCCAGCAGCTTGGTTTCGCTAGCGGGAGGGGGGTACGAGCAGTACTTC,CASSLVSLAGGGYEQYF
-,TRBJ1-1,many,TRBV18,TGTGCCAGCTCACCAGCGGGGTATGAGAACACTGAAGCTTTCTTT,CASSPAGYENTEAFF
TRBD1,TRBJ1-1,-,TRBV5-1,TGCGCCAGCAGCCAAACAGGGGGCTTTGACACTGAAGCTTTCTTT,CASSQTGGFDTEAFF
-,TRBJ2-7,many,TRBV14,TGTGCCAGCAGCCCAGGAACAGACTGGGGCTACACAGGCTCCTACGAGCAGTACTTC,CASSPGTDWGYTGSYEQYF
TRBD2,TRBJ2-1,many,TRBV15,TGTGCCACCAGAAGAGCGGGGAGCTCCTACAATGAGCAGTTCTTC,CATRRAGSSYNEQFF
-,TRBJ1-1,many,TRBV7-6,TGTGCCAGCAGTCATGGTTGGGACACTGAAGCTTTCTTT,CASSHGWDTEAFF
-,TRBJ2-7,-,TRBV7-2,TGTGCCAGCAGCTGGACCCTTCCTTCATACGAGCAGTACTTC,CASSWTLPSYEQYF
-,TRBJ2-7,-,TRBV7-9,TGTGCCAGCAGCCGGGACTACGAGCAGTACTTC,CASSRDYEQYF
-,TRBJ2-7,-,TRBV7-2,TGTGCCAGCATCCCTCCGGAACAGTTCTACGAGCAGTACTTC,CASIPPEQFYEQYF
-,TRBJ2-1,many,TRBV30,TGTGCCTGGAGATGGGGCGGCTCCTACAATGAGCAGTTCTTC,CAWRWGGSYNEQFF
-,TRBJ2-1,-,TRBV19,TGTGCCAGTAGTTACAGGGAGGGAAGCTCCTACAATGAGCAGTTCTTC,CASSYREGSSYNEQFF
-,TRBJ2-7,few,TRBV19,TGTGCCAGTAGTAACTGGGGGTTGATCTCCTACGAGCAGTACTTC,CASSNWGLISYEQYF
TRBD2,TRBJ2-5,few,TRBV10-3,TGTGCCATCAGTGAGTGCCTAGCGGTGTCCGGGGAGACCCAGTACTTC,CAISECLAVSGETQYF
-,TRBJ1-3,-,TRBV6-1,TGTGCCAGCAGTGAAATCCCCTCTGGAAACACCATATATTTT,CASSEIPSGNTIYF
-,TRBJ1-2,many,TRBV20-1,TGCAGTGCTACTTACGGAAATACCTATGGCTACACCTTC,CSATYGNTYGYTF
-,TRBJ2-7,few,TRBV27,TGTGCCAGCAGTTCTGCACAAGTAACCTACGAGCAGTACTTC,CASSSAQVTYEQYF
TRBD1,TRBJ2-7,many,TRBV9,TGTGCCAGCAGCGTAGCACAGGGGTACGAGCAGTACTTC,CASSVAQGYEQYF
-,TRBJ2-7,few,TRBV19,TGTGCTAGTAGTATAAGTGTTACTAGCTCCTACGAGCAGTACTTC,CASSISVTSSYEQYF
TRBD1,TRBJ1-1,many,TRBV12-5,TGTGCTAGTGGTCCGCCCAACCGGGACAGTAAAGCTTTCTTT,CASGPPNRDSKAFF